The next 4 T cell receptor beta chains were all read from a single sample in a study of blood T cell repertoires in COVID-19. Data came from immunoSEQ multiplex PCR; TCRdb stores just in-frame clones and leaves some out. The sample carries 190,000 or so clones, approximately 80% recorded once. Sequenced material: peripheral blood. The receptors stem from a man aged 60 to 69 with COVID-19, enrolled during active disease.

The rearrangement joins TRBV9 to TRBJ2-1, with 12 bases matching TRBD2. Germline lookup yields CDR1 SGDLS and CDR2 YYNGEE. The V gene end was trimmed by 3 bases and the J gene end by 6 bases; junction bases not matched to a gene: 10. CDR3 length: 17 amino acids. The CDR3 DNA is TGTGCCAGCAGCGACCGGACTAGCGGGAATGTAGTCAATGAGCAGTTCTTC. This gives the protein CASSDRTSGNVVNEQFF. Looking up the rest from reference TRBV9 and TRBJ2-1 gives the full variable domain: DSGVTQTPKHLITATGQRVTLRCSPRSGDLSVYWYQQSLDQGLQFLIQYYNGEERAKGNILERFSAQQFPDLHSELNLSSLELGDSALYFCASSDRTSGNVVNEQFFGPGTRLTVL.

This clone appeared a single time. The CDR3, as DNA: TGTGCCAGCAGTAGACAGGGACCCAATGGCTACACCTTC. It codes for CASSRQGPNGYTF. The V and J genes are TRBV6-1 and TRBJ1-2; 7 bases fit TRBD1. V lost 5 bases, J lost 6 bases, and 6 bases stayed unmatched. The CDR3 spans 13 residues. Germline V gives CDR1 MNHNS, CDR2 SASEGT.

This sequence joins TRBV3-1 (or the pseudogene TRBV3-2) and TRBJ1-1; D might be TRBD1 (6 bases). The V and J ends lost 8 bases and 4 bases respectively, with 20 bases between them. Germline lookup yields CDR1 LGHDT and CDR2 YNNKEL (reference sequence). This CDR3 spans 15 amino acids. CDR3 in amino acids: CASGRGGRFVTEAFF. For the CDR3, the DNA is TGTGCCAGCGGGCGGGGGGGGCGCTTTGTCACTGAAGCTTTCTTT.

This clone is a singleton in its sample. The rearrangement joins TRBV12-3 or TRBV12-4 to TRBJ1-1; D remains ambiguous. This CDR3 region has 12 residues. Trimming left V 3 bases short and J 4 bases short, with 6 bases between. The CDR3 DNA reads TGTGCCAGCAGTTTCCTCGTCACTGAAGCTTTCTTT. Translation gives CASSFLVTEAFF.